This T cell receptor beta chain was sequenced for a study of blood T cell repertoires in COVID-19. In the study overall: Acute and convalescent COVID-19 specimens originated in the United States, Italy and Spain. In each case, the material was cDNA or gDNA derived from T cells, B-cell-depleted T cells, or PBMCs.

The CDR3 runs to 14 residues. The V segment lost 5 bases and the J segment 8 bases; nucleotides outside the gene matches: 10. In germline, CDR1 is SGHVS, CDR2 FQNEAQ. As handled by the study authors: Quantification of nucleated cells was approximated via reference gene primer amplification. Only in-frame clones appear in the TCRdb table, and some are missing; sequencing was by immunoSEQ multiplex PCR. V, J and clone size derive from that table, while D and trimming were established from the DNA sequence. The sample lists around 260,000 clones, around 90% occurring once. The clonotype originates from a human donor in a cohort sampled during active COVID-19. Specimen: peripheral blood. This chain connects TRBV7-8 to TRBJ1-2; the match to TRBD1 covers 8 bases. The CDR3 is CASSGRDRSLGYTF. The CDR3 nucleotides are TGTGCCAGCAGCGGTCGGGACAGGTCTTTAGGCTACACCTTC.